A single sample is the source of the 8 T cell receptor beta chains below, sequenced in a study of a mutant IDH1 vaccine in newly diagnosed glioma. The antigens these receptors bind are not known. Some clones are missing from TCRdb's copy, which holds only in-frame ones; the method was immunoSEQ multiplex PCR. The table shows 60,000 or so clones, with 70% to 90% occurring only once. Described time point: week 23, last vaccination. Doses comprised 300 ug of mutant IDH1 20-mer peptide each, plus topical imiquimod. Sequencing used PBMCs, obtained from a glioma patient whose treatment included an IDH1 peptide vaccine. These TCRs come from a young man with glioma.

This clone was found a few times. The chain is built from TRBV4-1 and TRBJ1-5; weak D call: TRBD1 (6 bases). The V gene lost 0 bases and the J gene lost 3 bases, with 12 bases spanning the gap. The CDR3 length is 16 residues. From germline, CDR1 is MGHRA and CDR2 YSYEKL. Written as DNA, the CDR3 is TGCGCCAGCAGCCAAGATAAGGGACAACTCAATCAGCCCCAGCATTTT. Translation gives CASSQDKGQLNQPQHF.

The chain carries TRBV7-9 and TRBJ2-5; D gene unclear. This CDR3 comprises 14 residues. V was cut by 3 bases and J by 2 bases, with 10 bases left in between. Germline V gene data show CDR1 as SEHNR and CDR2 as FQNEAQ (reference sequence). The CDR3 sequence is CASSLAAAQETQYF. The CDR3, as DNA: TGTGCCAGCAGCTTGGCGGCAGCACAAGAGACCCAGTACTTC.

This chain's CDR3 is CATSRDRRPNSVYTF. For the CDR3, the DNA is TGTGCCACCAGCAGAGATCGACGCCCCAATAGTGTCTACACCTTC. J is TRBJ1-2 and V is TRBV15; no definite D call. With 0 bases removed from V and 10 bases from J, the gap between germline ends came to 18 bases. The CDR3 spans 15 residues. In germline, CDR1 is LNHNV, CDR2 YYDKDF (reference sequence).

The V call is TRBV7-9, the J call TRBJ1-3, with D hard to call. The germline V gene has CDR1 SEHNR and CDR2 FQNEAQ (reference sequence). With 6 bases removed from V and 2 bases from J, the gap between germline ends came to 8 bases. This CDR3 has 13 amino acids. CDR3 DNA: TGTGCCAGCAGACCTGGAACTGGAAACACCATATATTTT. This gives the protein CASRPGTGNTIYF.

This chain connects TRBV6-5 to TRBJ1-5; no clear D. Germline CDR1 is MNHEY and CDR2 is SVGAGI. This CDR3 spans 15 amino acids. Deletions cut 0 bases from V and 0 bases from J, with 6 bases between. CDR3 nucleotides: TGTGCCAGCAGTTACTCGCCGTATAGCAATCAGCCCCAGCATTTT. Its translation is CASSYSPYSNQPQHF.

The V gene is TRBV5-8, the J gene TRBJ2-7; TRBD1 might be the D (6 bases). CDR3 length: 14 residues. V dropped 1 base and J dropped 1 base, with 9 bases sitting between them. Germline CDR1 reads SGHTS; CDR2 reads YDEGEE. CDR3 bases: TGTGCCAGCAGCTTGAGGCAGGGGTCCTACGAGCAGTACTTC. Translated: CASSLRQGSYEQYF.

CDR3 in DNA: TGTGCCAGCAGCTCCGGGCCTACCTACGAGCAGTACTTC. Its translation: CASSSGPTYEQYF. The genes are TRBV7-6 and TRBJ2-7; D ambiguous. Trimming took 4 bases from V and 2 from J, leaving 9 bases between them. This CDR3 comprises 13 residues. Germline CDR1 SGHVS, CDR2 FNYEAQ.

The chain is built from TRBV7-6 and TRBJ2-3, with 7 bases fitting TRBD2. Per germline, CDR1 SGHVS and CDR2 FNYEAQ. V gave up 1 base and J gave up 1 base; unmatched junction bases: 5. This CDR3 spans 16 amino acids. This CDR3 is CASSLDEAGGTDTQYF. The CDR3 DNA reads TGTGCCAGCAGCTTAGATGAGGCGGGGGGCACAGATACGCAGTATTTT.